The entry below describes one TCR beta chain. The data were taken from a study of monozygotic twins with inflammatory bowel disease. Template-switch reactions added UMIs with a 6-nucleotide sample barcode. TCRdb reanalyzed the 5' RACE reads, giving one entry per CDR3 protein sequence and no DNA. This repertoire includes around 150,000 distinct CDR3 sequences. This receptor was identified in a human donor with ulcerative colitis or Crohn's disease, or a healthy co-twin of an affected twin (not recorded which). The source material was blood.

CDR3 sequence reads: CSVSYSTTVQYF. This rearrangement joins TRBV29-1 to TRBJ2-7. CDR3 length equals 12 residues. The germline V gene has CDR1 SQVTM and CDR2 ANQGSEA.